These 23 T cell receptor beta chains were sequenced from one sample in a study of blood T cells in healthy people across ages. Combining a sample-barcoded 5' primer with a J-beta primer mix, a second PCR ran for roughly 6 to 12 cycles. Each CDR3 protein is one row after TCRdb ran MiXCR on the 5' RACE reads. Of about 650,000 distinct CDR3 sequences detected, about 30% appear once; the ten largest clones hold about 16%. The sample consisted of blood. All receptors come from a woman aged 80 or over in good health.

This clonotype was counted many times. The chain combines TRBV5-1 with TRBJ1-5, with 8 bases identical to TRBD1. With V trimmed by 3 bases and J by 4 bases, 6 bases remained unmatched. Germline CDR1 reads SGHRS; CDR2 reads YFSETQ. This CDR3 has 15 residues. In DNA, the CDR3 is TGCGCCAGCAGCTACTGGACAGGGATTAATCAGCCCCAGCATTTT. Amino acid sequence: CASSYWTGINQPQHF.

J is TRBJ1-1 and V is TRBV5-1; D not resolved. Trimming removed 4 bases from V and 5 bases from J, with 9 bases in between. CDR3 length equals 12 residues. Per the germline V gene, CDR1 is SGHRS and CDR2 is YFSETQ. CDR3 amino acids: CASSEDGTEAFF. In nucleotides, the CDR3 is TGCGCCAGCAGCGAGGACGGGACTGAAGCTTTCTTT.

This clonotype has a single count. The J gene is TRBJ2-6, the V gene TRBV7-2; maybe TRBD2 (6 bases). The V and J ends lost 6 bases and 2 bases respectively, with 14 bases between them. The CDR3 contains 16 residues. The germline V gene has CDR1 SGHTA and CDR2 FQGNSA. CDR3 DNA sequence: TGTGCCAGCAGAACAGGAGGGATTGCTGGGGCCAACGTCCTGACTTTC. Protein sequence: CASRTGGIAGANVLTF.

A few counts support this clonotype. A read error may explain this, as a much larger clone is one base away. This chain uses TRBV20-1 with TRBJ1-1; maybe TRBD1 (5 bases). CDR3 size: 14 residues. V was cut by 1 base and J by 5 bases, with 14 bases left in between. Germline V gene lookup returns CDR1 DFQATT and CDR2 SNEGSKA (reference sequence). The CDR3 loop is CSARATAGGTEAFF. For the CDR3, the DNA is TGCAGTGCTAGAGCCACGGCGGGGGGTACTGAAGCTTTCTTT.

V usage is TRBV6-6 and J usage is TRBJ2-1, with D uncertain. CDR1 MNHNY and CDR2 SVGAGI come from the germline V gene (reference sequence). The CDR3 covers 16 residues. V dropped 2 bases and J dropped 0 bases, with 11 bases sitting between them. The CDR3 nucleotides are TGTGCCAGCAGTTACGTTGCGGTTAGCTCCTACAATGAGCAGTTCTTC. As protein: CASSYVAVSSYNEQFF.

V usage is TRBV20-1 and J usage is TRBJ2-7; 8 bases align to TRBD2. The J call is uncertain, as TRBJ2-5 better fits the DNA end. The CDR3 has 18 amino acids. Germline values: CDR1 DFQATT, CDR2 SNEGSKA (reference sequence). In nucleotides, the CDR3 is TGCAGTGCTAAAAACGCCGATGAGACTAGCGAATCTTCGGAGACCCAGTACTTC. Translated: CSAKNADETSESSETQYF.

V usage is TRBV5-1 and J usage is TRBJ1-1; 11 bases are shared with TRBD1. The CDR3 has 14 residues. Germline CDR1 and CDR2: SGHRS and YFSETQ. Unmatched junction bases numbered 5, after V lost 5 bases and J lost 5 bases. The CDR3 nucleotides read TGCGCCAGCAGGAGGGACAGGGGGGAGACTGAAGCTTTCTTT. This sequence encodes CASRRDRGETEAFF.

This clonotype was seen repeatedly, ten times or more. The CDR3 loop reads CATSRDRETQYF. The CDR3 DNA is TGTGCCACCAGCAGAGATAGAGAGACCCAGTACTTC. V is TRBV15 and J is TRBJ2-5; D uncertain. V lost 0 bases to trimming and J lost 4 bases, with 3 bases between them. Looked up from germline, CDR1 is LNHNV and CDR2 is YYDKDF (reference sequence). The CDR3 length is 12 residues.

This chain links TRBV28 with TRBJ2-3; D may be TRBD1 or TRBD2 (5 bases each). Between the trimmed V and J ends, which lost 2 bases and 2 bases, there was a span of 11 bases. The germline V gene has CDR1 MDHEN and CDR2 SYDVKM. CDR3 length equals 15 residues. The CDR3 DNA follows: TGTGCCAGCAGTTTACCGGGACCAAACACAGATACGCAGTATTTT. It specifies CASSLPGPNTDTQYF.

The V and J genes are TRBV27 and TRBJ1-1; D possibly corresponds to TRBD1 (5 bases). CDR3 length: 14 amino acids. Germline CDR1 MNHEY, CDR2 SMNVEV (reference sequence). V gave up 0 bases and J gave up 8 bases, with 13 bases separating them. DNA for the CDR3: TGTGCCAGCAGTTTATCGCCAGGGTCGGGCGAAGCTTTCTTT. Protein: CASSLSPGSGEAFF.

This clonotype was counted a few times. This CDR3 is CASSLGPGRTEAFF. CDR3 nucleotide sequence: TGCGCCAGCAGCTTGGGGCCAGGGAGGACTGAAGCTTTCTTT. V and J are TRBV5-1 and TRBJ1-1; D may be TRBD1 (5 bases). V was shortened by 0 bases and J by 5 bases, with 11 bases between the two germline ends. Per the germline V gene, CDR1 is SGHRS and CDR2 is YFSETQ. CDR3 length: 14 amino acids. The entire variable domain, with the rest obtained from reference TRBV5-1 and TRBJ1-1, is as follows: KAGVTQTPRYLIKTRGQQVTLSCSPISGHRSVSWYQQTPGQGLQFLFEYFSETQRNKGNFPGRFSGRQFSNSRSEMNVSTLELGDSALYLCASSLGPGRTEAFFGQGTRLTVV.

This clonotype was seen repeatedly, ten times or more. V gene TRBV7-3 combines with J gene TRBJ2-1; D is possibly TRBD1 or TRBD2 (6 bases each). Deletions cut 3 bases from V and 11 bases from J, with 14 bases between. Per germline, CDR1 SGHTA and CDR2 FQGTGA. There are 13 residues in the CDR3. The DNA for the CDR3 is TGTGCCAGCAGCTTTGGGGGGCTAGAAAAGCAGTTCTTC. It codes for CASSFGGLEKQFF.

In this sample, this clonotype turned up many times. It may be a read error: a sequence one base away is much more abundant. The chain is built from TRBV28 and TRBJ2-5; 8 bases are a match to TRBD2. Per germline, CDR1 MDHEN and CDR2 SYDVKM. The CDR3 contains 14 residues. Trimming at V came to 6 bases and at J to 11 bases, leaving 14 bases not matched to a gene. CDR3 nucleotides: TGTGCCAGCAGCCACGGACTAGCAGCATCTGAGCAGTACTTC. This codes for CASSHGLAASEQYF. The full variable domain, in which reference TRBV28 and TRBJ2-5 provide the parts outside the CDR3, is DVKVTQSSRYLVKRTGEKVFLECVQDMDHENMFWYRQDPGLGLRLIYFSYDVKMKEKGDIPEGYSVSREKKERFSLILESASTNQTSMYLCASSHGLAASEQYFGPGTRLLVL.

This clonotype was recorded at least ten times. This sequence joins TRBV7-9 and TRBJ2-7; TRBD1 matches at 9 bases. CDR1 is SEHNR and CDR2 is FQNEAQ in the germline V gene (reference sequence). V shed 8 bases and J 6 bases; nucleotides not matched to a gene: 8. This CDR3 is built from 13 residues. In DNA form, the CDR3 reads TGTGCCAGCCGGGACAGGGTAACGAGCGAGCAGTACTTC. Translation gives CASRDRVTSEQYF.

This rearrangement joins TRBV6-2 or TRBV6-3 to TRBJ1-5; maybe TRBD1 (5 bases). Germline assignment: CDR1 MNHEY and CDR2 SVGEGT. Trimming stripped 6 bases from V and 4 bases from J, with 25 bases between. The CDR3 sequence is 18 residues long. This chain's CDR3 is CASSRKGAGRIGNQPQHF. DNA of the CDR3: TGTGCCAGCAGCAGAAAAGGGGCAGGGAGGATTGGGAATCAGCCCCAGCATTTT.

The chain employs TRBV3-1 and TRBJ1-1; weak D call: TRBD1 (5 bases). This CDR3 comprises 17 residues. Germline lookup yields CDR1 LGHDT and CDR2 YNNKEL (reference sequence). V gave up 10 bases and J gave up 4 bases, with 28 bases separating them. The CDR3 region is CANVLGERGRGITEAFF. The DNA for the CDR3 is TGTGCCAACGTACTGGGGGAAAGAGGCCGGGGGATCACTGAAGCTTTCTTT.

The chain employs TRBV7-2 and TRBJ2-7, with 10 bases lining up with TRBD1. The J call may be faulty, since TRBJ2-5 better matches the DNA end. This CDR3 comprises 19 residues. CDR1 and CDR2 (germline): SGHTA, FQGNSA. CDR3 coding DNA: TGTGCCAGCAGCCCCCTCCGACAGGGGGCGGTTGGGGGCCAAGAGACCCAGTACTTC. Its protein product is CASSPLRQGAVGGQETQYF.

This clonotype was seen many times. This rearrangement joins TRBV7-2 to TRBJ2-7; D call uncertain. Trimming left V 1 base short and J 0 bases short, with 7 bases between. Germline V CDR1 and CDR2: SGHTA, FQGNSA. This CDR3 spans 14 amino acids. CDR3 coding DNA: TGTGCCAGCAGCTTAGACCCGAGCTCCTACGAGCAGTACTTC. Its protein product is CASSLDPSSYEQYF.

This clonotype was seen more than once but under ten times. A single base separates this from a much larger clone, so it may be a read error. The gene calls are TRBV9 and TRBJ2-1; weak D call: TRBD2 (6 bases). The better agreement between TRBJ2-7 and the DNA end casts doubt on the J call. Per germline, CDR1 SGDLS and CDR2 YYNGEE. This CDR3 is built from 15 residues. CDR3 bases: TGTGCCAGCAGCTATCGGGGGTACGCCTACAATGAGCAGTACTTC. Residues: CASSYRGYAYNEQYF.

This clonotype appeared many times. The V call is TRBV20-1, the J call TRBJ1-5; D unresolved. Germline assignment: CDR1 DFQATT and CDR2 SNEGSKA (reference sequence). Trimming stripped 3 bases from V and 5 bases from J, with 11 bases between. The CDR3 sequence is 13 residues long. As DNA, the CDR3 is TGCAGTGCTAGGGACGAAGGGTATCAGCCCCAGCATTTT. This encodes CSARDEGYQPQHF.

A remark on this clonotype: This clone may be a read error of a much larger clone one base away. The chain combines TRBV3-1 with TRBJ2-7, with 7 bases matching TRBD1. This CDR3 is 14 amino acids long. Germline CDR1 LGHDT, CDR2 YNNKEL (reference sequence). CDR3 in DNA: TGTGTCAGCAGCCAAGCAGGGGGCTCCTACGAGCAGTACTTC. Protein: CVSSQAGGSYEQYF.

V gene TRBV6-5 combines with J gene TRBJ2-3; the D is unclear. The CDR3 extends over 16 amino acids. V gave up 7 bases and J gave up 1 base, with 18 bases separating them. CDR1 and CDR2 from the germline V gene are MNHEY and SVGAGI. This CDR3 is CASTKAPGEGTDTQYF. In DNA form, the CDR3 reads TGTGCCAGCACCAAAGCGCCAGGAGAGGGCACAGATACGCAGTATTTT.

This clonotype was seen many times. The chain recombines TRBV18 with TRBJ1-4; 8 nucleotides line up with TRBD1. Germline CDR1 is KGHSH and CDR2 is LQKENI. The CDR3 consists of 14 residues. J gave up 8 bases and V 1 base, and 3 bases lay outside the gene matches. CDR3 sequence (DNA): TGTGCCAGCTCACCACAACAGGGGGGAGAAAAACTGTTTTTT. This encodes CASSPQQGGEKLFF.